Listed here are 20 T cell receptor beta chains from one sample, sequenced in a study of shared clonotypes between healthy human individuals (dated by TCRdb to 2018 to 2021). Libraries were constructed by the immunoSEQ multiplex PCR assay. Entries here come from immuneACCESS through TCRdb and include only in-frame sequences with V and J called. Some clones fail to appear in such tables; in the studies checked, an unresolved V gene covers under half of the shortfall, and the cause of the remainder is unknown. Counted in this sample were about 2.4 million clones; more than 90% of them appeared once. The leading ten clones occupy around 0.15% of the sample. The sample taken for sequencing was naive CD4+ T cells sorted from blood. The cell subset or site label, as the study defines it: CD45RA+ positively selected. Receptors originate from a man between 18 and 35 years old in good health.

V usage is TRBV4-1 and J usage is TRBJ2-1, with D perhaps matching TRBD2 (6 bases). V shed 3 bases and J shed 8 bases, with 11 bases lying between them. The CDR3 runs to 13 residues. Germline CDR1 MGHRA, CDR2 YSYEKL. As DNA, the CDR3 is TGCGCCAGCAGCCAGTTTGGGACTTATGAGCAGTTCTTC. Its translation is CASSQFGTYEQFF.

The CDR3: CASSPGTSGRVVSGELFF. In DNA form, the CDR3 reads TGTGCCAGCAGCCCCGGGACTAGCGGGAGGGTCGTGTCCGGGGAGCTGTTTTTT. The gene calls are TRBV5-4 and TRBJ2-2, with TRBD2 identical over 16 bases. After removal of 4 bases from V and 6 bases from J, the junction contained 9 bases not matched to a gene. Germline loops: CDR1 SGHNT, CDR2 YYREEE (reference sequence). The CDR3 loop spans 18 amino acids. Full variable domain (missing parts from reference TRBV5-4 and TRBJ2-2): ETGVTQSPTHLIKTRGQQVTLRCSSQSGHNTVSWYQQALGQGPQFIFQYYREEENGRGNFPPRFSGLQFPNYSSELNVNALELDDSALYLCASSPGTSGRVVSGELFFGEGSRLTVL.

V is TRBV19 and J is TRBJ1-5, with D perhaps TRBD1 (6 bases). Germline CDR1 reads LNHDA; CDR2 reads SQIVND (reference sequence). There are 12 residues in the CDR3. Trimming took off 9 bases at V and 9 bases at J, with 15 bases between the two ends. The CDR3 bases are TGTGCCAGCCATACAGGGTATTCGCCCCAGCATTTT. It codes for CASHTGYSPQHF.

This chain joins TRBV5-7 and TRBJ2-7; D perhaps matches TRBD1 (5 bases). TRBV5-7 is marked as an open reading frame, function uncertain. V lost 1 base and J lost 7, with 18 bases in between. This CDR3 comprises 15 residues. CDR3 bases: TGTGCCAGCAGCTTGACTGTTAGGGCAGGGTGGGAGCAGTACTTC. It translates to CASSLTVRAGWEQYF.

The rearrangement uses TRBV7-3 and TRBJ1-1, with 7 bases identical to TRBD1. J gave up 4 bases and V 3 bases, and 2 bases lay outside the gene matches. Germline CDR1 reads SGHTA; CDR2 reads FQGTGA. The CDR3 length is 13 residues. The CDR3 sequence is CASSLTGTTEAFF. In DNA form, the CDR3 reads TGTGCCAGCAGCTTGACAGGGACCACTGAAGCTTTCTTT.

V is TRBV5-6 and J is TRBJ2-7; tentative D call: TRBD1 (7 bases). The germline V and J ends were trimmed by 1 base and 0 bases, with 17 bases remaining between them. The CDR3 runs to 17 residues. Germline assignment: CDR1 SGHDT and CDR2 YYEEEE. This CDR3 reads CASSLWAGGTVSYEQYF. DNA for the CDR3: TGTGCCAGCAGCTTGTGGGCGGGCGGGACAGTCTCCTACGAGCAGTACTTC.

The J gene is TRBJ1-3, the V gene TRBV27; 8 bases line up with TRBD1. Germline values: CDR1 MNHEY, CDR2 SMNVEV (reference sequence). V dropped 6 bases and J dropped 5; count of bases not matched to a gene: 6. The CDR3 length is 14 residues. The CDR3 bases are TGTGCCAGCAGGTCTGGGACAGGTAGAAACACCATATATTTT. Translating gives CASRSGTGRNTIYF.

The J gene is TRBJ2-3, the V gene TRBV5-1; D could derive from TRBD1 or TRBD2 (5 bases each). Germline V gene lookup returns CDR1 SGHRS and CDR2 YFSETQ. The CDR3 totals 16 residues. V shed 3 bases and J shed 6 bases, with 20 bases lying between them. The chain's CDR3 is CASSWAGRREGDTQYF. CDR3 bases: TGCGCCAGCAGCTGGGCTGGGCGGCGCGAGGGGGATACGCAGTATTTT.

The V gene is TRBV7-9, the J gene TRBJ1-3, with D unresolved. The germline gives CDR1 SEHNR, CDR2 FQNEAQ (reference sequence). This CDR3 has 16 amino acids. Trimming stripped 0 bases from V and 2 bases from J, with 11 bases between. The CDR3 here is CASSLALQLAGNTIYF. CDR3 nucleotides: TGTGCCAGCAGCTTAGCGCTACAGCTAGCTGGAAACACCATATATTTT.

In this sample, this clone turned up once. The genes are TRBV7-9 and TRBJ2-4; unclear D gene. The ends were cut back, 1 base at V and 2 bases at J, with 9 bases in the middle. CDR3 size: 15 residues. Germline V gene sequence: CDR1 SEHNR, CDR2 FQNEAQ (reference sequence). The CDR3 here is CASSLESVTKNIQYF. CDR3 DNA: TGTGCCAGCAGCTTAGAAAGTGTGACCAAAAACATTCAGTACTTC.

Points on this clone: Additional DNA sequences in this sample encode the identical CDR3. The chain uses TRBV5-1 and TRBJ1-1; a weak D match, TRBD1 (6 bases). The length of the CDR3 is 14 residues. The V gene lost 3 bases and the J gene lost 1 base, with 10 bases spanning the gap. Per germline, CDR1 SGHRS and CDR2 YFSETQ. CDR3 loop: CASSSGGPNTEAFF. CDR3 bases: TGCGCCAGCAGCTCCGGGGGCCCGAACACTGAAGCTTTCTTT.

This chain uses TRBV5-1 with TRBJ2-3; D could derive from TRBD1 or TRBD2 (5 bases each). The germline gives CDR1 SGHRS, CDR2 YFSETQ. This CDR3 spans 16 amino acids. The germline V and J ends were trimmed by 0 bases and 2 bases, with 13 bases remaining between them. CDR3 protein: CASSLEPGRNTDTQYF. The CDR3 nucleotides read TGCGCCAGCAGCTTGGAACCGGGACGTAACACAGATACGCAGTATTTT.

The chain joins TRBV11-2 to TRBJ1-1, with D hard to call. Trimming stripped 1 base from V and 6 bases from J, with 12 bases between. There are 14 residues in the CDR3. Germline V gene lookup returns CDR1 SGHAT and CDR2 FQNNGV. The CDR3 spells CASSLVVRASEAFF. The CDR3 coding sequence is TGTGCCAGCAGCTTAGTTGTGAGAGCATCTGAAGCTTTCTTT.

The CDR3 spells CASRHPVTYEQYF. The DNA for the CDR3 is TGTGCCAGCAGACACCCAGTTACTTACGAGCAGTACTTC. J is TRBJ2-7 and V is TRBV6-5; no firm D call. V lost 6 bases, J lost 4 bases, and 13 bases lay in between. This CDR3 region has 13 residues. Germline V gives CDR1 MNHEY, CDR2 SVGAGI.

V gene TRBV5-1 combines with J gene TRBJ2-1; 9 positions match TRBD1. CDR1 is SGHRS, CDR2 YFSETQ, per germline. The CDR3 extends over 14 amino acids. Trimming took 4 bases from V and 9 from J; bases not matched to a gene: 8. The CDR3 region has the DNA TGCGCCAGCAGCAGGGGACAGGGATCGGGTGAGCAGTTCTTC. Encoded protein: CASSRGQGSGEQFF.

This chain joins TRBV7-2 and TRBJ2-3, with 7 bases fitting TRBD1. J lost 6 bases, V lost 5 bases, and 14 bases had no gene match. This CDR3 has 16 residues. Germline assignment: CDR1 SGHTA and CDR2 FQGNSA. The CDR3 nucleotides read TGTGCCAGCAGCCCAACTGGGACAGTAAGTTTCGATACGCAGTATTTT. Protein: CASSPTGTVSFDTQYF.

The V call is TRBV10-3, the J call TRBJ2-7, with 11 bases matching TRBD2. From germline, CDR1 is ENHRY and CDR2 SYGVKD. This CDR3 contains 13 residues. V was clipped by 11 bases and J by 3 bases; unmatched bases: 6. The CDR3: CAAGTSGVYEQYF. The CDR3 nucleotides are TGTGCCGCCGGGACTAGCGGCGTCTACGAGCAGTACTTC.

V is TRBV5-1 and J is TRBJ2-7; D might be TRBD1 (6 bases). CDR1 is SGHRS and CDR2 is YFSETQ in the germline V gene. The CDR3 length is 13 residues. Trimming pared 0 bases from V and 6 bases from J, leaving 10 bases between. DNA of the CDR3: TGCGCCAGCAGCTTGGTAGGGGGATCCGAGCAGTACTTC. Encoded protein: CASSLVGGSEQYF.

V usage is TRBV19 and J usage is TRBJ2-1, with 10 bases identical to TRBD2. The CDR3 has 16 amino acids. From germline, CDR1 is LNHDA and CDR2 SQIVND (reference sequence). V lost 4 bases to trimming and J lost 7 bases; unmatched junction nucleotides: 10. Here the CDR3 reads CASSTDKAGGLNEQFF. The CDR3 coding sequence is TGTGCCAGTAGTACTGATAAAGCGGGAGGGCTGAATGAGCAGTTCTTC.

The chain uses TRBV19 and TRBJ1-1, with D possibly being TRBD1 (5 bases). Germline V gene data show CDR1 as LNHDA and CDR2 as SQIVND (reference sequence). Deletions cut 5 bases from V and 1 base from J, with 5 bases between. The length of the CDR3 is 12 residues. The CDR3 DNA reads as TGTGCCAGTAGTGGGGGGAACACTGAAGCTTTCTTT. Protein product: CASSGGNTEAFF.